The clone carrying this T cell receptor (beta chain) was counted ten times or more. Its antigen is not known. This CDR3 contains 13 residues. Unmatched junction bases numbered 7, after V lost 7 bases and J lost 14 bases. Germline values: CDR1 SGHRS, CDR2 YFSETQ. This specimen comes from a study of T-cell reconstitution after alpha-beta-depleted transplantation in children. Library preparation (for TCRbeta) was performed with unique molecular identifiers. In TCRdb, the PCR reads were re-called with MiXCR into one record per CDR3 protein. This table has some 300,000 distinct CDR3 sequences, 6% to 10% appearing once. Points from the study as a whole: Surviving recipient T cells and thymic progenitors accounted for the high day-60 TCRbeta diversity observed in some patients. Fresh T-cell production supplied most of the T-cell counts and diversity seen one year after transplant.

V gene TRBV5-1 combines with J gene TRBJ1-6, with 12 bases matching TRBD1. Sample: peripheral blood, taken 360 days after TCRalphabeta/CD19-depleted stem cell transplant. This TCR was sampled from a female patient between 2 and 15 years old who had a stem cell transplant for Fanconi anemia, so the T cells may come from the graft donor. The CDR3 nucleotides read TGCGCCAGCGCGGGACAGGGGGCTAGGTCCCTCCACTTT. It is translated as CASAGQGARSLHF.